These 7 T cell receptor beta chains were sequenced from one sample in a study of T-cell reconstitution after alpha-beta-depleted transplantation in children listed by TCRdb under 2016. The method was PCR. For sequencing, an Illumina HiSeq 2500 was employed. Molecular barcoding was employed in the preparation of TCR libraries, with unique molecular identifiers being used to normalize TCRbeta repertoire quantification. The raw public reads went through TCRdb reprocessing: fastp at Q25, MiXCR clone calling, in-frame beta chains kept. Rows matching on CDR3 protein sequence are summarized as one entry with the most common DNA and genes. In all, the sample holds 200,000 to 250,000 distinct CDR3 sequences, and about 9.5% of those were seen once. Over 5.5% of the sample goes to the ten largest clones. The source material was PBMCs from the stem cell graft donor, sampled from the stem cell graft. These receptors were taken from a human donor who donated a stem cell graft to a child with acute lymphoblastic leukemia.

The chain employs TRBV12-3 or TRBV12-4 and TRBJ1-1; 8 bases are shared with TRBD1. The CDR3 runs to 14 residues. V gave up 11 bases and J gave up 7 bases; unmatched junction bases: 15. CDR3 region: CASLRLWTGYEAFF. CDR3 nucleotides: TGTGCCTCTCTTAGGTTGTGGACAGGGTATGAAGCTTTCTTT.

This clonotype appeared many times. The chain recombines TRBV29-1 with TRBJ2-7; possible D gene TRBD1, 6 bases. Germline-derived CDR1 and CDR2 are SQVTM and ANQGSEA. CDR3 size: 13 residues. V was pared by 7 bases and J by 1 base, with 14 bases between. Here the CDR3 DNA reads TGCAGCGCCCGGACAGAAGCTTCCTACGAGCAGTACTTC. Translating it yields CSARTEASYEQYF.

This sequence joins TRBV5-1 and TRBJ1-1; D is undetermined. Germline loops: CDR1 SGHRS, CDR2 YFSETQ. The CDR3 runs to 15 residues. V lost 1 base to trimming and J lost 3 bases, with 13 bases between them. CDR3 protein: CASSLLASADTEAFF. The CDR3 DNA reads as TGCGCCAGCAGCTTGCTCGCCTCGGCAGACACTGAAGCTTTCTTT.

This clonotype showed up many times. The chain uses TRBV29-1 and TRBJ2-1, with no clear D. V lost 6 bases and J 9 bases, leaving 15 bases between the germline ends. The CDR3 contains 12 residues. Germline V gene sequence: CDR1 SQVTM, CDR2 ANQGSEA. The CDR3 loop reads CSVSYRESEQFF. The CDR3 region has the DNA TGCAGCGTATCTTATAGGGAAAGTGAGCAGTTCTTC.

The chain employs TRBV20-1 and TRBJ2-3; 8 bases map to TRBD2. The CDR3 runs to 15 residues. Germline V gene data show CDR1 as DFQATT and CDR2 as SNEGSKA (reference sequence). The V gene end was trimmed by 6 bases and the J gene end by 6 bases; junction bases not matched to a gene: 14. CDR3 region: CSAPWHGGAHDTQYF. CDR3 nucleotide sequence: TGCAGTGCCCCCTGGCACGGGGGGGCTCACGATACGCAGTATTTT.

This clonotype was observed a few times. CDR3 DNA sequence: TGCAGTGCTAGAGATCTAGTGGAGCAAGGAAAAGAGACCCAGTACTTC. Amino acid sequence: CSARDLVEQGKETQYF. V gene TRBV20-1 combines with J gene TRBJ2-5; D ambiguous. Between the trimmed V and J ends, which lost 0 bases and 3 bases, there was a span of 17 bases. Per germline, CDR1 DFQATT and CDR2 SNEGSKA (reference sequence). The CDR3 totals 16 residues.

This clonotype was observed a few times. This chain joins TRBV20-1 and TRBJ2-3; TRBD2 might be the D (5 bases). V lost 3 bases, J lost 1 base, and 14 bases lay in between. CDR3 size: 15 residues. Germline V gene lookup returns CDR1 DFQATT and CDR2 SNEGSKA (reference sequence). CDR3 sequence reads: CSASDLAGGTDTQYF. The DNA of the CDR3 is TGCAGTGCTAGCGACCTTGCCGGGGGCACAGATACGCAGTATTTT.